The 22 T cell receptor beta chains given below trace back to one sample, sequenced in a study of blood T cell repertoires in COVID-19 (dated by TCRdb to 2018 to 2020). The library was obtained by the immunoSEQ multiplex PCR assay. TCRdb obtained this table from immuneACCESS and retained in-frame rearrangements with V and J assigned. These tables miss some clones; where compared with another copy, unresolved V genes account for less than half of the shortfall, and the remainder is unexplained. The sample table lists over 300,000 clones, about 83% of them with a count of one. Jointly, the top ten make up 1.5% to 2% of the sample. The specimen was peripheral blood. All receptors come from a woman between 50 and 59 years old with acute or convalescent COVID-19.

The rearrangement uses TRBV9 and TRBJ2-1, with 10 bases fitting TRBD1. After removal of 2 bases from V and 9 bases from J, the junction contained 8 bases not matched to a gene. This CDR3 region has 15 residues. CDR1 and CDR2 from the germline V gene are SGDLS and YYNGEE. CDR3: CASSVAGQGSSEQFF. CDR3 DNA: TGTGCCAGCAGCGTGGCGGGACAGGGGTCGAGTGAGCAGTTCTTC.

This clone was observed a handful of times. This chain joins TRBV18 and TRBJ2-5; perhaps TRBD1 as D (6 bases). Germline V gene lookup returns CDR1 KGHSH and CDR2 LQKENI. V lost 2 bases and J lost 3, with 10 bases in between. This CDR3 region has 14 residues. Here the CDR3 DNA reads TGTGCCAGCTCACCAGCTTACAGGGAAGAGACCCAGTACTTC. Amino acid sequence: CASSPAYREETQYF.

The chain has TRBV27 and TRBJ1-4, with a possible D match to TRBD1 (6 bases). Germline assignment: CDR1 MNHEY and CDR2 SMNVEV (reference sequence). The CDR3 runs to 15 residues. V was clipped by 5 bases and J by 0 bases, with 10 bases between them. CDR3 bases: TGTGCCAGCAGTCTGAACAGGGCAACTAATGAAAAACTGTTTTTT. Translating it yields CASSLNRATNEKLFF.

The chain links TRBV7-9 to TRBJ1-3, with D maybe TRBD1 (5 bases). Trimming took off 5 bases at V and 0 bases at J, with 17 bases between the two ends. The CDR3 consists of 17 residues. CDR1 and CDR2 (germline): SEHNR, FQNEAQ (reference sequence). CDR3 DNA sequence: TGTGCCAGCAGCCCACGGGGAGGGGCAAGCTCTGGAAACACCATATATTTT. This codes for CASSPRGGASSGNTIYF. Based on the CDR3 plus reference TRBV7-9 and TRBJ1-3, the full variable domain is DTGVSQNPRHKITKRGQNVTFRCDPISEHNRLYWYRQTLGQGPEFLTYFQNEAQLEKSRLLSDRFSAERPKGSFSTLEIQRTEQGDSAMYLCASSPRGGASSGNTIYFGEGSWLTVV.

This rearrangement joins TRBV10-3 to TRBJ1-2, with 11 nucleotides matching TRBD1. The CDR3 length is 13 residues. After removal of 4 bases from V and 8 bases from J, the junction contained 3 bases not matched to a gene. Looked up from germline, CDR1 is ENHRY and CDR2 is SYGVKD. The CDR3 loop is CAISAGQGDGYTF. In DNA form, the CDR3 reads TGTGCCATCAGTGCGGGACAGGGGGACGGCTACACCTTC.

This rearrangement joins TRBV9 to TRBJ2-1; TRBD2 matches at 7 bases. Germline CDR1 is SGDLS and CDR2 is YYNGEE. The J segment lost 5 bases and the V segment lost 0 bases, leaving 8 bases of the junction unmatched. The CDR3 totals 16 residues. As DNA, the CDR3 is TGTGCCAGCAGCGTAGTGCTCGGGACTACCAACAATGAGCAGTTCTTC. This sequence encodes CASSVVLGTTNNEQFF.

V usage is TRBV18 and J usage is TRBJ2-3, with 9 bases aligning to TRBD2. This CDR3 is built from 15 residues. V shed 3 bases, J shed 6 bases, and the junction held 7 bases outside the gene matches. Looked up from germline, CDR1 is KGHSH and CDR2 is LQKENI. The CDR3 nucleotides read TGTGCCAGCTCACCGCCTAGCGGGGTGCAGGATACGCAGTATTTT. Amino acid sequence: CASSPPSGVQDTQYF.

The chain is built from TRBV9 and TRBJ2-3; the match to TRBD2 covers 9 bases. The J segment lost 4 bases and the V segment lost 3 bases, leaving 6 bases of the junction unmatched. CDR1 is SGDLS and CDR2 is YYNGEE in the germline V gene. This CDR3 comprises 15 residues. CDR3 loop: CASSASGTSPDTQYF. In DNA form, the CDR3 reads TGTGCCAGCAGCGCATCCGGGACTAGCCCAGATACGCAGTATTTT.

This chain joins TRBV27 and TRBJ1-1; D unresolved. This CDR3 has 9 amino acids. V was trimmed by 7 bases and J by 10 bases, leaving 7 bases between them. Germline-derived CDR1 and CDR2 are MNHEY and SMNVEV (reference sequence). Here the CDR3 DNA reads TGTGCCAGCACCCCCGGAGCTTTCTTT. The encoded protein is CASTPGAFF.

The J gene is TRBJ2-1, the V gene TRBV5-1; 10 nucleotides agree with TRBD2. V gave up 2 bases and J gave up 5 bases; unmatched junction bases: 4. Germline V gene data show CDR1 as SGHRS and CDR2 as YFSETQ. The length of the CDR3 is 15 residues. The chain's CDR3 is CASSFGLAEHNEQFF. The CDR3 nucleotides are TGCGCCAGCAGCTTCGGACTAGCGGAGCACAATGAGCAGTTCTTC.

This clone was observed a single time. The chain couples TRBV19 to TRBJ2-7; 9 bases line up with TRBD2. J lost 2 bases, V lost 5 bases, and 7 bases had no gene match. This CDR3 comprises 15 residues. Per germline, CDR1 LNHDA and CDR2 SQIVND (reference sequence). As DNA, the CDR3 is TGTGCCAGTAGTGTAGGCGGGAGGGCCCCCTACGAGCAGTACTTC. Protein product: CASSVGGRAPYEQYF.

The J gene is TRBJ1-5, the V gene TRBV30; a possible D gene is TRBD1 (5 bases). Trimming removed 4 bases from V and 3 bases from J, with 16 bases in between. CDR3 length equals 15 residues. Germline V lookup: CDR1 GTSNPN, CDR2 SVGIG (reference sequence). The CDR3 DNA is TGTGCCTGGAAGGCGGGAGGGGCGCTCAATCAGCCCCAGCATTTT. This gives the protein CAWKAGGALNQPQHF.

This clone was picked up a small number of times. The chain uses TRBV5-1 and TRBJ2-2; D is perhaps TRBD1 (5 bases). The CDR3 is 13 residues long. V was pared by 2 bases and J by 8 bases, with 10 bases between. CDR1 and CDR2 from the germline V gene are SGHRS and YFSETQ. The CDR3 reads CASSLTDRGELFF. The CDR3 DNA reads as TGCGCCAGCAGCTTAACTGACAGAGGGGAGCTGTTTTTT.

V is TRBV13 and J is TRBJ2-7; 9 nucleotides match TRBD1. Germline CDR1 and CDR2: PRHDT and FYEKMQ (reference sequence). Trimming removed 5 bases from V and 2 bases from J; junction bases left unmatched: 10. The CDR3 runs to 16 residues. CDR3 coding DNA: TGTGCCAGCAGCGAAACTTGGGGGACAGGGCCCTACGAGCAGTACTTC. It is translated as CASSETWGTGPYEQYF.

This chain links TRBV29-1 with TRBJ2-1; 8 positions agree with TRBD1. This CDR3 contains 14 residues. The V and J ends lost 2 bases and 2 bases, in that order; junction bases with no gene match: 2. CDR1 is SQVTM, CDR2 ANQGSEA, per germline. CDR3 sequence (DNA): TGCAGCGTTGAAAAGGGACAGGCCTACAATGAGCAGTTCTTC. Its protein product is CSVEKGQAYNEQFF.

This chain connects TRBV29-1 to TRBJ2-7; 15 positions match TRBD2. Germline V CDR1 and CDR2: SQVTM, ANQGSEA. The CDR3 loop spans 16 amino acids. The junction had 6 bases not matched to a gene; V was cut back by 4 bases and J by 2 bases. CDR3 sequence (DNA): TGCAGCGTTGGGGGGACTAGCGGGAGGACCCCCTACGAGCAGTACTTC. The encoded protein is CSVGGTSGRTPYEQYF.

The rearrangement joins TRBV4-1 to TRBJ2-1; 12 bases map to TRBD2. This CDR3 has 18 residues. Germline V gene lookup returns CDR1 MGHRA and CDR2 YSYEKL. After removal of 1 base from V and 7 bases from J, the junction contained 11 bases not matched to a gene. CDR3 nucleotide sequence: TGCGCCAGCAGCCAAGTTAGCCGTTGGCTAGCGGGAGGGAATGAGCAGTTCTTC. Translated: CASSQVSRWLAGGNEQFF.

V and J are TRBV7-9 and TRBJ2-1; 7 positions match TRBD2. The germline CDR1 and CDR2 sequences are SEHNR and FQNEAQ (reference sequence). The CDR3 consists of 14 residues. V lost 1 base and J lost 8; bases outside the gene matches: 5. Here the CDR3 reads CASSLVAGVYEQFF. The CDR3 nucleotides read TGTGCCAGCAGCTTAGTGGCGGGAGTCTATGAGCAGTTCTTC.

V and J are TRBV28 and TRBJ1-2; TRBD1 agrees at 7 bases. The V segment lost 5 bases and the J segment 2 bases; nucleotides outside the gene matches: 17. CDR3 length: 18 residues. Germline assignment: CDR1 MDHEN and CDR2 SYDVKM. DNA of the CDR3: TGTGCCAGCAGTCACATCCGGGACAGTGGGGGTCGAAACTATGGCTACACCTTC. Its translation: CASSHIRDSGGRNYGYTF.

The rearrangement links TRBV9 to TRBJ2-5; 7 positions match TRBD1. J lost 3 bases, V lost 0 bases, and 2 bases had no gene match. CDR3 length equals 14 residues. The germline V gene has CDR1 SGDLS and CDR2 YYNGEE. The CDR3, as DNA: TGTGCCAGCAGCGTAGGGACAGGTAAAGAGACCCAGTACTTC. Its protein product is CASSVGTGKETQYF. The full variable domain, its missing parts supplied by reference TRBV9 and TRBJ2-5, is DSGVTQTPKHLITATGQRVTLRCSPRSGDLSVYWYQQSLDQGLQFLIQYYNGEERAKGNILERFSAQQFPDLHSELNLSSLELGDSALYFCASSVGTGKETQYFGPGTRLLVL.

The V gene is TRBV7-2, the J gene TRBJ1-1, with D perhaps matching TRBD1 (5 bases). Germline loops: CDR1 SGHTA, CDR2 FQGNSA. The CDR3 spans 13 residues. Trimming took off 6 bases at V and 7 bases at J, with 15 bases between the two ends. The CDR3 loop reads CASSYRRTFEAFF. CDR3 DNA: TGTGCCAGCAGTTACAGGAGAACCTTTGAAGCTTTCTTT.

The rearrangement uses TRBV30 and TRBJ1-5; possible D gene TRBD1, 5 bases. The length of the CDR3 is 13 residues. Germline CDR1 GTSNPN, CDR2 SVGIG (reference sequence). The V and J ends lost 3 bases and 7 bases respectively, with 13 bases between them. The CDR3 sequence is CAWRRQSEQPQHF. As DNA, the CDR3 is TGTGCCTGGAGGAGACAGTCTGAGCAGCCCCAGCATTTT. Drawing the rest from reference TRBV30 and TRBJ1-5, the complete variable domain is SQTIHQWPATLVQPVGSPLSLECTVEGTSNPNLYWYRQAAGRGLQLLFYSVGIGQISSEVPQNLSASRPQDRQFILSSKKLLLSDSGFYLCAWRRQSEQPQHFGDGTRLSIL.